The T cell receptor (beta chain) described here comes from a study of Tregs in tolerant kidney transplant recipients. Study background: Related graft donors supplied nonmyeloablative bone marrow transplants, and mixed chimerism was transient.

The assay was immunoSEQ multiplex PCR, and TCRdb's table has in-frame clones only and misses some. In the table there are 95,000 to 120,000 clones, roughly 89% of which are singletons. Regarding the study as a whole: For some patients, primers changed over time, blocking nucleotide-level comparison. No direct test of biological reproducibility was done here. In tolerant patients, donor-specific Tregs outgrew total Tregs, suggesting antigen-driven expansion.

In regard to this clone: The antigen is not known.

V lost 0 bases to trimming and J lost 7 bases; unmatched junction nucleotides: 6. Germline CDR1 and CDR2: SGHTA and FQGNSA. There are 16 residues in the CDR3. V is TRBV7-2 and J is TRBJ2-1; 10 nucleotides align to TRBD1. The sequences come from CD4+ T cells from blood, collected before the transplant. This receptor was obtained from a human donor who received a combined kidney and bone marrow transplant. CDR3 nucleotide sequence: TGTGCCAGCAGCTTAGCGGGACAGGGGAGTCTTAATGAGCAGTTCTTC. Protein product: CASSLAGQGSLNEQFF.